This T cell receptor beta chain was obtained from a study of OX40 agonist ivuxolimab in advanced cancers. This CDR3 comprises 15 residues. The germline V and J ends were trimmed by 0 bases and 3 bases, with 13 bases remaining between them. Germline lookup yields CDR1 SGHDT and CDR2 YYEEEE. Clones were sequenced by immunoSEQ multiplex PCR, and TCRdb holds only the in-frame ones, with some missing. The profile shows roughly 55,000 clones, nearly 80% of them singletons. Study-level findings and limits: At doses 0.1 to 3.0 mg/kg, CD4+ and CD8+ clones expanded.

Points on this clone: The antigen is undetermined.

The specimen was CD4+ or CD8+ T cells sorted from blood, collected in a trial of the OX40 agonist ivuxolimab. This TCR was recovered from an adult with an advanced solid tumor such as melanoma, head and neck, liver or kidney cancer. The chain combines TRBV5-6 with TRBJ2-7; TRBD1 might be the D (5 bases). For the CDR3, the DNA is TGTGCCAGCAGCTTGGGGATGGGCAGGGACTACGAGCAGTACTTC. Translated: CASSLGMGRDYEQYF. The full variable domain, with the rest looked up from reference TRBV5-6 and TRBJ2-7, is DAGVTQSPTHLIKTRGQQVTLRCSPKSGHDTVSWYQQALGQGPQFIFQYYEEEERQRGNFPDRFSGHQFPNYSSELNVNALLLGDSALYLCASSLGMGRDYEQYFGPGTRLTVT.